This T cell receptor beta chain stems from a study of T cell repertoires in cytomegalovirus infection. Background on the study: Through public TCR beta signatures, both CMV infection and matching HLA type were indicated.

The length of the CDR3 is 18 residues. From the reads, TCRdb called clonotypes with MiXCR, one entry per CDR3 protein. The table lists about 920,000 distinct CDR3 sequences, around 29% of them singletons. Study-wide findings and caveats: What dominated the ex vivo response were HLA-C-restricted CMV-specific TCR beta clonotypes.

As to this clonotype: Its antigen is not known. The junction shows a germline mismatch at one end, possibly a read error.

The chain combines TRBV12-3 or TRBV12-4 with TRBJ1-5; D might be TRBD1 (6 bases). Sequences were derived from cultured CD8+ T cells from PBMCs, sampled from culture after CMV antigen stimulation. This receptor was taken from a human donor in good health (CMV status not recorded). Some clones in this sample may be carry-over from other donors' samples. CDR3 nucleotide sequence: TGTGCCAGCAGTCCGGAAAAACAGGGTTTGGTGGCTAATCATCCCCAGCATTTT. Its translation: CASSPEKQGLVANHPQHF.